This is a list of T cell receptor beta chains from one sample in a study of cytomegalovirus exposure and HLA in healthy donors. Produced via immunoSEQ multiplex PCR; TCRdb's table is partial and in-frame only. The profile shows 150,000 or so clones, roughly 76% of them singletons. The specimen sequenced was PBMCs. These receptors came from a woman aged 18-29 years in good health and CMV-seropositive. Each CDR3 is given with its conserved first and last residue.

TRBV6-5	TRBJ1-4	CASSPGQVNEKLFF
TRBV9	TRBJ2-7	CASSEGDRGSYEQYF
TRBV7-9	TRBJ1-1	CASSLAGGLNTEAFF
TRBV5-4	TRBJ2-7	CASSPESQVQNEQYF
TRBV19	TRBJ2-2	CASSTRRGGQNTGELFF
TRBV7-3	TRBJ2-5	CASSWTGRGETQYF
TRBV27	TRBJ2-6	CASSSRGNGANVLTF
TRBV13	TRBJ1-1	CASGGRAQPEAFF
TRBV13	TRBJ1-1	CASSLGRGEWTEAFF
TRBV7-9	TRBJ1-3	CASSERDGGNTIYF
TRBV6-4	TRBJ2-5	CASSERGGPRETQYF
TRBV7-6	TRBJ2-5	CASNSPGGSQETQYF
TRBV6-1	TRBJ1-1	CASSAQGRTEAFF
TRBV7-9	TRBJ2-2	CASSFTGINGELFF
TRBV28	TRBJ1-1	CASYRDRLNTEAFF
TRBV18	TRBJ1-4	CASSPPGQVREKLFF
TRBV28	TRBJ1-3	CASSRPGGKGNTIYF
TRBV7-9	TRBJ1-5	CASSFGVGNQPQHF
TRBV5-1	TRBJ2-5	CASSLDGGGEETQYF
TRBV5-1	TRBJ1-4	CASSDIGGEKLFF
TRBV7-8	TRBJ1-6	CASSLLQGANSPLHF
TRBV6-1	TRBJ2-7	CASSEGRGHSYEQYF
TRBV7-8	TRBJ1-6	CASSPRETTYNSPLHF
TRBV7-6	TRBJ2-5	CASSLGTRLQETQYF
TRBV5-4	TRBJ2-2	CASSRTGELFF
TRBV5-1	.	CASSRQGTHEQYF
TRBV2	TRBJ1-2	CASSLLRGHGYTF
TRBV2	TRBJ2-1	CASSESTLDSYNEQFF
TRBV25-1	TRBJ2-7	CASSVYGEQYF
TRBV27	TRBJ2-7	CASSFDRGYEQYF
TRBV27	TRBJ1-5	CASSLTPRGDQPQHF
TRBV12-5	TRBJ1-1	CASGLVLRLNTEAFF
TRBV6-1	TRBJ2-7	CASSETVSYEQYF
TRBV7-2	TRBJ2-3	CASSLGAGGLTDTQYF
TRBV7-2	TRBJ2-3	CASSLSASGSGTDTQYF
TRBV11-3	TRBJ1-3	CASSLGGDGNTIYF
TRBV6-1	TRBJ1-5	CASSEQGGQPQHF
TRBV30	TRBJ2-7	CAWSQGMDEQYF
TRBV4-1	TRBJ1-2	CASSPRQSQGGGYTF
TRBV19	TRBJ1-5	CASSIFRGNQPQHF
TRBV7-2	TRBJ2-5	CASSSPGSGETQYF
TRBV2	TRBJ1-4	CASSPYGGEKLFF
TRBV12-5	TRBJ1-2	CASGLVLGRTGPNYGYTF
TRBV13	TRBJ2-5	CASSPTRGRQETQYF
TRBV14	TRBJ2-1	CASSPSFLRLAFHEQFF
TRBV10-2	TRBJ2-1	CASSLAGGNNEQFF